The clone carrying this T cell receptor (beta chain) was seen a handful of times. Its antigen is as yet unknown. These data come from a study of metastatic and nonmetastatic thyroid tumors. The overall study: Blood and tumor or nodule tissue repertoires from malignant and benign thyroid patients were compared.

In the original processing: To classify distant metastasis in papillary thyroid cancer, a model was built from CDR3 differences across clinicopathological groups. TCRdb re-clonotyped the PCR reads through MiXCR. For this entry, the V and J calls and clone size follow TCRdb and not the study's own pipeline. This sample has around 32,000 clones, with approximately 7.4% found just once. Not a single patient had been given any form of treatment at any point before undergoing thyroid surgery. V lost 6 bases to trimming and J lost 6 bases; unmatched junction nucleotides: 10. This CDR3 spans 15 amino acids. Germline loops: CDR1 MNHNS, CDR2 SASEGT. Points from the study as a whole: A significant increase in TCR beta diversity was reportedly seen in malignant thyroid tumors relative to benign nodules, in blood and tumor.

The sequence was obtained from a female donor with papillary thyroid cancer or a benign thyroid nodule (not recorded which). Some clones in this sample may be carry-over from other donors' samples. The sequenced material came from blood. The chain links TRBV6-1 to TRBJ2-7, with 11 bases aligning to TRBD2. CDR3 coding DNA: TGTGCCAGCAGATTTATAGCGGGAGGGTATGGCGAGCAGTACTTC. Protein product: CASRFIAGGYGEQYF.